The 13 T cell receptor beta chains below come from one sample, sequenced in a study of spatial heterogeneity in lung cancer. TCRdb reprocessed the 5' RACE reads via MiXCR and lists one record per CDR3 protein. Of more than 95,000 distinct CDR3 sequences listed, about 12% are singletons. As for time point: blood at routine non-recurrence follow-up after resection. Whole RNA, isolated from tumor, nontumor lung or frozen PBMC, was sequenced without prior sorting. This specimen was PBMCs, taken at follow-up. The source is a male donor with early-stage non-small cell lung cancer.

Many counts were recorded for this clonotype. The CDR3 DNA sequence: TGCAGTGCTAGAGACCCCGACGGAGGGGGCACAAAGCAGCCCCAGCATTTT. Its protein product is CSARDPDGGGTKQPQHF. The chain combines TRBV20-1 with TRBJ1-5, with 7 bases that match TRBD1. The junction had 15 bases not matched to a gene; V was cut back by 0 bases and J by 7 bases. The CDR3 extends over 17 amino acids. Germline loops: CDR1 DFQATT, CDR2 SNEGSKA (reference sequence).

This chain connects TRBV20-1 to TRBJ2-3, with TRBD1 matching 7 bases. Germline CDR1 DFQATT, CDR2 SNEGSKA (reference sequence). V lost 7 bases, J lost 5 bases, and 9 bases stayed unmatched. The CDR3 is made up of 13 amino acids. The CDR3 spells CSDKITGEDTQYF. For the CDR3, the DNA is TGCAGTGATAAGATCACAGGGGAAGATACGCAGTATTTT.

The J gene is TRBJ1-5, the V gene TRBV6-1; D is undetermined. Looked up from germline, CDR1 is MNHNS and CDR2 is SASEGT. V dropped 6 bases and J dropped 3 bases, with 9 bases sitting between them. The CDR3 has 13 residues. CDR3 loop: CASRRENNQPQHF. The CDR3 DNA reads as TGTGCCAGCAGACGGGAGAACAATCAGCCCCAGCATTTT.

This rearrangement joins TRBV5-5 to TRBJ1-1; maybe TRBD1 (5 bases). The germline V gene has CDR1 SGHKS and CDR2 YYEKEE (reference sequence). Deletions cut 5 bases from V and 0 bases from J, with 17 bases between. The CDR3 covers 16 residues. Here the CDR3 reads CASSLSAQGMNTEAFF. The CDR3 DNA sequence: TGTGCCAGCAGTCTCTCAGCCCAGGGTATGAACACTGAAGCTTTCTTT.

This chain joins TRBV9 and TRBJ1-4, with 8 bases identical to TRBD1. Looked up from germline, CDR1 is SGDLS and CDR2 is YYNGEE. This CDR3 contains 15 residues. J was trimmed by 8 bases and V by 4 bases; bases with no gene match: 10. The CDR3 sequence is CASSSRQGWDEKLFF. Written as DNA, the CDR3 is TGTGCCAGCAGCTCCCGACAGGGGTGGGACGAAAAACTGTTTTTT.

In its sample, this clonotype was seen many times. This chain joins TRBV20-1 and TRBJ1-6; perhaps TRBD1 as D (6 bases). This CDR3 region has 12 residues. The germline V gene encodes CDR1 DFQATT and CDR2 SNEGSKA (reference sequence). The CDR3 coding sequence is TGCACCGCGGACAGTTCCAATTCACCCCTCCACTTT. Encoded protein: CTADSSNSPLHF.

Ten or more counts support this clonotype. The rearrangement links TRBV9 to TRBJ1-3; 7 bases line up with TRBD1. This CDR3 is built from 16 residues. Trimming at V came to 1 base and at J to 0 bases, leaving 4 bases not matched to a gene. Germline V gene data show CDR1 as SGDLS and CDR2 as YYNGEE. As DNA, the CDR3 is TGTGCCAGCAGCGTATCTGGACAGGCCTCTGGAAACACCATATATTTT. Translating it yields CASSVSGQASGNTIYF.

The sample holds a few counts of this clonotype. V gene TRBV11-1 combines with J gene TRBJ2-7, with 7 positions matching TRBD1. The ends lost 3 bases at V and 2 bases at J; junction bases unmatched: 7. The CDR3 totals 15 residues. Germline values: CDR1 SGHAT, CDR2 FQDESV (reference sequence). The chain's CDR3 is CASSLSRDRTYEQYF. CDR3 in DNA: TGTGCCAGCAGCTTGAGCCGGGACAGAACCTACGAGCAGTACTTC. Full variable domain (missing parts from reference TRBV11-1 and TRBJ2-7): EAEVAQSPRYKITEKSQAVAFWCDPISGHATLYWYRQILGQGPELLVQFQDESVVDDSQLPKDRFSAERLKGVDSTLKIQPAELGDSAMYLCASSLSRDRTYEQYFGPGTRLTVT.

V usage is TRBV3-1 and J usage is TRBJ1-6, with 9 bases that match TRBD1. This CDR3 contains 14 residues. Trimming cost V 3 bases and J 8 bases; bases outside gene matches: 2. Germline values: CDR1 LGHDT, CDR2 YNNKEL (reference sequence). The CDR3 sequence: CASSHGQGHSPLHF. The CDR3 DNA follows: TGTGCCAGCAGCCATGGACAGGGGCATTCACCCCTCCACTTT.

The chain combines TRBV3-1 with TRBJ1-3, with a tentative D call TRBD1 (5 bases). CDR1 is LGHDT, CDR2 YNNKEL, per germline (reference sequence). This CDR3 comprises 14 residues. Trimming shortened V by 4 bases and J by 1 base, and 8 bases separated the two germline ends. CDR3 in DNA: TGTGCCAGCAGCCCCCAGGGATCTGGAAACACCATATATTTT. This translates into CASSPQGSGNTIYF.

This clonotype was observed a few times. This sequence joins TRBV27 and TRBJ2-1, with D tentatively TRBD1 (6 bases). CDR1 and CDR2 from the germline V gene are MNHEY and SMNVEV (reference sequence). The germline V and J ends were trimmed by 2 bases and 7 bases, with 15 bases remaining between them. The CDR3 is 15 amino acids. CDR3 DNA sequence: TGTGCCAGCAGTTTAGGGGGACAAAGATGGAATGAGCAGTTCTTC. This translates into CASSLGGQRWNEQFF.

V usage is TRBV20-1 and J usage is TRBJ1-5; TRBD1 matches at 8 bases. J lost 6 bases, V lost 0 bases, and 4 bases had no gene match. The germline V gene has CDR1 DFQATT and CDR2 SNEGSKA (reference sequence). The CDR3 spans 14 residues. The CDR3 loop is CSARDVDRGQPQHF. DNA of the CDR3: TGCAGTGCTAGAGATGTAGACAGGGGTCAGCCCCAGCATTTT.

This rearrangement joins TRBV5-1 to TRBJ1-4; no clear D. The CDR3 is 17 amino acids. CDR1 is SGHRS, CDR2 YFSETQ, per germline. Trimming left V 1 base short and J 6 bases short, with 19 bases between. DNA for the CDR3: TGCGCCAGCAGCTTGCGGTCCTTCTCAGGCCAGGATGAAAAACTGTTTTTT. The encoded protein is CASSLRSFSGQDEKLFF. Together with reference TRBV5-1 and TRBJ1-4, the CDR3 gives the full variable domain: KAGVTQTPRYLIKTRGQQVTLSCSPISGHRSVSWYQQTPGQGLQFLFEYFSETQRNKGNFPGRFSGRQFSNSRSEMNVSTLELGDSALYLCASSLRSFSGQDEKLFFGSGTQLSVL.